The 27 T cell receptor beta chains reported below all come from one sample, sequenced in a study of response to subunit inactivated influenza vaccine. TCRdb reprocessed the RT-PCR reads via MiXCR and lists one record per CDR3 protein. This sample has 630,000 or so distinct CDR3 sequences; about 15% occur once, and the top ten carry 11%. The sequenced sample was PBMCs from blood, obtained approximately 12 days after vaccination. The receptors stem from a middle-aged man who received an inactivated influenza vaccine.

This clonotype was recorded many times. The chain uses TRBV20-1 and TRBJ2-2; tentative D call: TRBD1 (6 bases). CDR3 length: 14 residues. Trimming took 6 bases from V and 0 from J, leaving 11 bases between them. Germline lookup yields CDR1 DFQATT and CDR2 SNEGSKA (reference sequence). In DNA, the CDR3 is TGCAGTGCAAGGGGGATTACGAACACCGGGGAGCTGTTTTTT. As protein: CSARGITNTGELFF.

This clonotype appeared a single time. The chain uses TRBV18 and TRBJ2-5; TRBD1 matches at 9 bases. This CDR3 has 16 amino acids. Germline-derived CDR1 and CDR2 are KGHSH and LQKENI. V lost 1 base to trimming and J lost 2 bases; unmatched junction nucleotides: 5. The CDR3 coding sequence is TGTGCCAGCTCACCACGGCCGGGACAGGGACAAGAGACCCAGTACTTC. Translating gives CASSPRPGQGQETQYF.

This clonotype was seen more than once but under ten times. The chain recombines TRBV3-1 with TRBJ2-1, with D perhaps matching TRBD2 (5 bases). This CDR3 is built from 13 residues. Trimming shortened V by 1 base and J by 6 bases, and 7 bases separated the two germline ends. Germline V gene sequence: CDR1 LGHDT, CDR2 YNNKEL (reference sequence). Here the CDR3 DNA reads TGTGCCAGCAGCCAAGCGGGAATCAATGAGCAGTTCTTC. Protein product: CASSQAGINEQFF.

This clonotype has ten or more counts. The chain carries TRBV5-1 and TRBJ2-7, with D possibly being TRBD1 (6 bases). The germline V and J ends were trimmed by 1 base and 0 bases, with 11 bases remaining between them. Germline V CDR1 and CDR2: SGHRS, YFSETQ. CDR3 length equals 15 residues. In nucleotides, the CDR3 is TGCGCCAGCAGCTTGACCGGGACACTCTCCTACGAGCAGTACTTC. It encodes CASSLTGTLSYEQYF. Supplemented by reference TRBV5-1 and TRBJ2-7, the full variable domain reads KAGVTQTPRYLIKTRGQQVTLSCSPISGHRSVSWYQQTPGQGLQFLFEYFSETQRNKGNFPGRFSGRQFSNSRSEMNVSTLELGDSALYLCASSLTGTLSYEQYFGPGTRLTVT.

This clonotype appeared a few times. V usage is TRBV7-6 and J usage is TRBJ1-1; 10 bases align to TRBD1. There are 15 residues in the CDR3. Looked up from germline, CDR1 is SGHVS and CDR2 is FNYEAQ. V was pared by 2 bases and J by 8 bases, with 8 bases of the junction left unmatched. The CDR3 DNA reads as TGTGCCAGCAGCTTAATGGGACAGGGGTCGCAGGAAGCTTTCTTT. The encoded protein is CASSLMGQGSQEAFF.

The CDR3 loop reads CASSPGQASSNEKLFF. CDR3 nucleotides: TGTGCCAGCAGCCCGGGACAGGCCTCCTCTAATGAAAAACTGTTTTTT. The V call is TRBV5-4, the J call TRBJ1-4; 8 bases agree with TRBD1. The CDR3 runs 16 residues. V lost 4 bases to trimming and J lost 3 bases; unmatched junction nucleotides: 8. Looked up from germline, CDR1 is SGHNT and CDR2 is YYREEE (reference sequence).

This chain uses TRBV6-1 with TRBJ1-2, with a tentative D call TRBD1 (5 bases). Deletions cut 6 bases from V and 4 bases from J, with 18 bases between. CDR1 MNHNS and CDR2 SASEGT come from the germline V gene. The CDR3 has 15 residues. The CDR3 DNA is TGTGCCAGCAGCCCCCGGATTCAGGGCGGCTATGGCTACACCTTC. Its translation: CASSPRIQGGYGYTF.

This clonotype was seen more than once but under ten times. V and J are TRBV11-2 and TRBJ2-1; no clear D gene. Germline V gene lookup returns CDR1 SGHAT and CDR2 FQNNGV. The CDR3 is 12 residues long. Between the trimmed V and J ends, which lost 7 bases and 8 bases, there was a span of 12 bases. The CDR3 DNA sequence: TGTGCCAGCAAAACTCTCCTAGATGAGCAGTTCTTC. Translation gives CASKTLLDEQFF.

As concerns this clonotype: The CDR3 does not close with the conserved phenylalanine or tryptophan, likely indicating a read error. DNA of the CDR3: TGTGCCAGCGGCTCCGGGGTGCACACCGGGGAGCTGTTTTGT. Amino acid sequence: CASGSGVHTGELFC. The V call is TRBV5-1, the J call TRBJ2-2; D may be TRBD2 (5 bases). The germline gives CDR1 SGHRS, CDR2 YFSETQ. This CDR3 comprises 14 residues.

As DNA, the CDR3 is TGTGCCACCAGTGACCCCGGGACCGGGGATGAAAAACTGTTTTTT. Protein: CATSDPGTGDEKLFF. The chain links TRBV24-1 to TRBJ1-4; D possibly corresponds to TRBD1 (5 bases). This CDR3 spans 15 amino acids. From germline, CDR1 is KGHDR and CDR2 SFDVKD. Trimming took 4 bases from V and 6 from J, leaving 14 bases between them.

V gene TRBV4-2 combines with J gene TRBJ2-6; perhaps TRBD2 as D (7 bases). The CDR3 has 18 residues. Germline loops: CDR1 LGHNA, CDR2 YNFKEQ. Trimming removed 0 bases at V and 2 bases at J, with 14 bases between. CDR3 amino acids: CASSQEGGPGAGANVLTF. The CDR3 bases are TGTGCCAGCAGCCAAGAGGGGGGGCCCGGGGCTGGGGCCAACGTCCTGACTTTC.

The chain's CDR3 is CASKAGLETQYF. As DNA, the CDR3 is TGTGCCAGCAAAGCAGGGCTGGAGACCCAGTACTTC. The chain has TRBV28 and TRBJ2-5; a weak D match, TRBD1 (5 bases). V was trimmed by 7 bases and J by 5 bases, leaving 11 bases between them. Germline loops: CDR1 MDHEN, CDR2 SYDVKM. The CDR3 totals 12 residues.

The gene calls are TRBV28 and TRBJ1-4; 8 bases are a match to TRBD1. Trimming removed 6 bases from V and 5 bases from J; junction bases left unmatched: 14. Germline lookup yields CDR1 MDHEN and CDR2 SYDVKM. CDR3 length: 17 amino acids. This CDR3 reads CASRTAGQDPENEKLFF. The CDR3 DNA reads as TGTGCCAGCAGAACCGCGGGACAGGACCCAGAGAATGAAAAACTGTTTTTT.

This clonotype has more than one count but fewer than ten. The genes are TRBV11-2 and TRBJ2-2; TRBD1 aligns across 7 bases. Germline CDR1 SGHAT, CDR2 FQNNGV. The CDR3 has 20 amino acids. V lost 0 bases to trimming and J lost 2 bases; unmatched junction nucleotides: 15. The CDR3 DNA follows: TGTGCCAGCAGCTTAGAGAACTTTTGGGGGACAGCCGAAAACACCGGGGAGCTGTTTTTT. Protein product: CASSLENFWGTAENTGELFF.

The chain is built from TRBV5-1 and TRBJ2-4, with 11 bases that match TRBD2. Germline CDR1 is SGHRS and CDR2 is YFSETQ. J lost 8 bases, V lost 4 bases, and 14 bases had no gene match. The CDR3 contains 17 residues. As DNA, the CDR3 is TGCGCCAGCAGCATGGATGGGACTAGCGGAACAGGGGACATTCAGTACTTC. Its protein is CASSMDGTSGTGDIQYF.

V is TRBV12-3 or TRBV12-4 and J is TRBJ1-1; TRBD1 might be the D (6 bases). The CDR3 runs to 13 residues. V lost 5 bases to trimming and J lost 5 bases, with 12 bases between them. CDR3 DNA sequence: TGTGCCAGCAGTACAGGGTCGAGGACTGAAGCTTTCTTT. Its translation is CASSTGSRTEAFF.

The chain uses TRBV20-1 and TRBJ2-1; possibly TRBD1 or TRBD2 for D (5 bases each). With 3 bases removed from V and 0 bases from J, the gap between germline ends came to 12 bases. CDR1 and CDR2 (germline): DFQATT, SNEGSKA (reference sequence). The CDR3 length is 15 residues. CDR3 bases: TGCAGTGCTAGTAGGGGACCCTACTCCTACAATGAGCAGTTCTTC. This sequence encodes CSASRGPYSYNEQFF.

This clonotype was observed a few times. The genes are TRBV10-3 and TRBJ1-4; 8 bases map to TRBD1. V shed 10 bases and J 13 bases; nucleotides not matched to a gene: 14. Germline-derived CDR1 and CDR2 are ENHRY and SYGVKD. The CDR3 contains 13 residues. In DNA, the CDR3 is TGTGCCACCAAAATGGACAGGGAAGACTCACTGTTTTTT. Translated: CATKMDREDSLFF.

The CDR3 DNA sequence: TGTGCCAGCAGTTGGGACAGGGGCTACAATGAGCAGTTCTTC. Translation: CASSWDRGYNEQFF. The rearrangement links TRBV28 to TRBJ2-1; 10 nucleotides align to TRBD1. Germline V gene data show CDR1 as MDHEN and CDR2 as SYDVKM. Unmatched junction bases numbered 0, after V lost 4 bases and J lost 3 bases. This CDR3 has 14 residues.

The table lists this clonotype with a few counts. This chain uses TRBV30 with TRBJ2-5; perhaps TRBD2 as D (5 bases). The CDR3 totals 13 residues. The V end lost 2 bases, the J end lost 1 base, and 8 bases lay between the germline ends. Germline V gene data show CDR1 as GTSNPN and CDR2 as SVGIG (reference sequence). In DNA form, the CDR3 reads TGTGCCTGGAGTCTGCGGGCCCAAGAGACCCAGTACTTC. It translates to CAWSLRAQETQYF.

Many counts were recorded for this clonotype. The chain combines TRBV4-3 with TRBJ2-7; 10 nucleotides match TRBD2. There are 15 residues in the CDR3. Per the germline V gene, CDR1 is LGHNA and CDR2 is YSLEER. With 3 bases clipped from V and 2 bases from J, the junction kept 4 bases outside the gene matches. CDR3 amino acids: CASSHGTSAAYEQYF. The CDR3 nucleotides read TGCGCCAGCAGCCATGGGACTAGCGCCGCCTACGAGCAGTACTTC.

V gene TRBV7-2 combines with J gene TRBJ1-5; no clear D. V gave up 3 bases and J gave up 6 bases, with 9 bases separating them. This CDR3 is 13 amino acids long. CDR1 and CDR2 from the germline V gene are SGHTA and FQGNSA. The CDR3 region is CASSFSGLQPQHF. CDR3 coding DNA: TGTGCCAGCAGCTTTTCGGGCCTTCAGCCCCAGCATTTT.

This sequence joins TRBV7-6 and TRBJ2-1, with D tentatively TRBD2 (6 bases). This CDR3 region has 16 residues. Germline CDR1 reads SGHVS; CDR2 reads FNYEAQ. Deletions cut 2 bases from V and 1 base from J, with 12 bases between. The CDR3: CASSLRSGPSYNEQFF. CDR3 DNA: TGTGCCAGCAGCTTAAGGAGCGGGCCGTCCTACAATGAGCAGTTCTTC.

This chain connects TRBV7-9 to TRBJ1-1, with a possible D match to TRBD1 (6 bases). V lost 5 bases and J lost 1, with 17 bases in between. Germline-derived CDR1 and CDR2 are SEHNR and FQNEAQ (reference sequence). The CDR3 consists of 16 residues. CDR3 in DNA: TGTGCCAGCAGCCCTGAGACAGGACGGGGGAACACTGAAGCTTTCTTT. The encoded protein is CASSPETGRGNTEAFF.

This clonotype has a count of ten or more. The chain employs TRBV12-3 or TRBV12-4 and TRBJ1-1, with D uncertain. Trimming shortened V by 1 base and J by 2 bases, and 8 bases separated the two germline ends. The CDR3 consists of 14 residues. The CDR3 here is CASSLGAANTEAFF. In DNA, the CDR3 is TGTGCCAGCAGTTTAGGCGCGGCCAACACTGAAGCTTTCTTT.

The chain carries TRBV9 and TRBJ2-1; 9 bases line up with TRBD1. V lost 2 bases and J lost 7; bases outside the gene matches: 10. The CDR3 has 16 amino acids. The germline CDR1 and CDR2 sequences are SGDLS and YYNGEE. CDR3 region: CASSVSATGGFNEQFF. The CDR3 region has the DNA TGTGCCAGCAGCGTGTCCGCGACAGGGGGATTTAATGAGCAGTTCTTC.

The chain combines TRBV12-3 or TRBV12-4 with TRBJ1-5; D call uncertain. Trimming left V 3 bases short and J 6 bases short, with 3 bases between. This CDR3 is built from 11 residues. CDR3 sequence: CASSFIQPQHF. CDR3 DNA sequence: TGTGCCAGCAGTTTCATTCAGCCCCAGCATTTT.